A single T cell receptor (beta chain) is shown here with its context. The clone's antigen remains unknown. No base qualities exist here, and no much larger clone lies one base off it. To be eligible, patients had to be adults with ileal or ileocolonic Crohn's disease and an indication for ileocolonic resection. Whole ileal mucosal biopsies were kept frozen at -80 degrees C prior to DNA extraction. Genomic DNA was extracted from frozen whole biopsies with a TRizol-based method and quantified on a NanoDrop 2000 spectrophotometer. This specimen comes from a study of T cell repertoires in ileal Crohn's disease (dated by TCRdb to between 2017 and 2020). Turning to the overall study: The median duration of disease was 7.9 years, and at the time of surgery around 35% of patients were active smokers. Endoscopic postoperative recurrence was defined as a Rutgeerts score above i0. A total of around 150 mucosal samples from roughly 60 patients were sequenced, with samples obtained at several locations on the surgical specimen and at postoperative endoscopy. TCR repertoire analysis was done in 50 to 70 Crohn's disease patients from a prospective multicentre cohort. Roughly half of the patients were given postoperative therapy, with 11 receiving thiopurines and fewer than 20 receiving anti-TNF agents. The study was conducted in parallel with a multicentre cohort that was designed to identify predictors of early endoscopic recurrence following ileocolonic resection. All patients had surgery for a complication: stricturing disease in roughly 61% and penetrating disease in roughly 39%. Findings and caveats that apply to the study as a whole: Compared with non-smokers, patients who were active smokers at surgery showed a significantly higher proportion of clonal expansions (around 24% vs 18%, p=0.02). Sorted CD8 T cells carried more high-frequency clones than CD4 T cells, suggesting mucosal expansions were mainly CD8. Mucosal CD4 and CD8 T cells were sorted and sequenced only in a subgroup of patients, the size of which was not stated. Endoscopic recurrence was found to be associated with higher high-frequency clone percentages at surgery, and recurrence was observed in all patients with clonality above 26.8% (18/57).

Roughly 540 nanograms of biopsy DNA per sample were submitted for commercial TCRB immunosequencing. Adaptive Biotechnology amplified CDR3 regions from genomic DNA with a two-step multiplex PCR that controlled for amplification bias. Primers covering every V and J gene segment were used in the first PCR, while barcodes and Illumina adapters were added in the second PCR. CDR3 libraries were sequenced on an Illumina instrument. On the study's bioinformatics: Analysis combined the vendor-provided pipelines with custom analysis of raw data in R/Bioconductor under R version 3.3.0. Clonality, which ranges from 0 to 1, was calculated as the inverse of the normalised Shannon entropy across all productive clones. The repertoire share taken up by the top 100 clones defined high-frequency clones, and only clones that passed a 95% confidence test were kept. Overlap between samples was measured with the Morisita-Horn index, while repertoire diversity was measured with the Simpson index. TCRdb took this table from immuneACCESS and kept in-frame rearrangements with V and J called. Such tables lack part of the clones; where checked against another copy, unresolved V genes explain under half of the gap, and the rest is unexplained. V, J and clone size derive from that table, while D and trimming were established from the DNA sequence. The sample contains around 5,800 clones, over 75% of them found a single time. 13% of the sample belongs to the ten largest clones.

The CDR1 and CDR2 encoded by the germline V gene are SGHRS and YFSETQ. The V end loses 2 bases and the J end loses 7 bases, and a stretch of 16 bases separates them. The CDR3, from cysteine to phenylalanine, totals 14 residues. Of all the DNA, just the CDR3 is kept, 42 bases in frame from base 1. This sequence originates from an adult with Crohn's disease. The V and J segments used are TRBV5-1 and TRBJ2-7, and possibly TRBD1, on 6 matching bases. Sequenced input: ileal tissue. The DNA sequence is as follows: TGCGCCAGCAGCTTCCAGGGGAACAGTCGGGAGCAGTACTTC. It translates to CASSFQGNSREQYF.